This T cell receptor beta chain was captured by sequencing in a study of identical twins. CDR1 SEHNR and CDR2 FQNEAQ come from the germline V gene (reference sequence). The V gene lost 5 bases and the J gene lost 1 base, with 15 bases spanning the gap. The CDR3 spans 16 residues. This clonotype occurred many times. TCRdb passed the 5' RACE reads through MiXCR, listing each CDR3 protein once. The sample has roughly 710,000 distinct CDR3 sequences, over 5% seen once. The rearrangement joins TRBV7-9 to TRBJ1-5; D is possibly TRBD1 (5 bases). This sequence originates from a man aged 18 to 29 in good health. Sequencing used naive T cells sorted from blood. The CDR3 region is CASSRSGGASNQPQHF. CDR3 nucleotide sequence: TGTGCCAGCAGCCGCTCGGGGGGAGCAAGCAATCAGCCCCAGCATTTT. Drawing the rest from reference TRBV7-9 and TRBJ1-5, the complete variable domain is DTGVSQNPRHKITKRGQNVTFRCDPISEHNRLYWYRQTLGQGPEFLTYFQNEAQLEKSRLLSDRFSAERPKGSFSTLEIQRTEQGDSAMYLCASSRSGGASNQPQHFGDGTRLSIL.